This TCR beta chain derives from a study of OX40 agonist ivuxolimab in advanced cancers. This CDR3 region has 13 residues. V lost 4 bases to trimming and J lost 7 bases, with 13 bases between them. Germline CDR1 reads MDHEN; CDR2 reads SYDVKM. Repertoires were generated with immunoSEQ multiplex PCR, while TCRdb's copy carries only in-frame clones and drops some. The sample has about 25,000 clones, 60% to 85% seen once. The genes are TRBV28 and TRBJ2-5; D is possibly TRBD2 (6 bases). This receptor was identified in an adult with an advanced solid tumor such as melanoma, head and neck, liver or kidney cancer. The sequences come from CD4+ or CD8+ T cells sorted from blood, collected in a trial of the OX40 agonist ivuxolimab. CDR3 DNA: TGTGCCAGCAGTTCGCGGACTACTTTGACCCAGTACTTC. Protein product: CASSSRTTLTQYF.